This entry concerns a single T cell receptor (beta chain). Its binding antigen is unknown. Base qualities are not recorded, but no much larger clone differs from it by a single base. Other DNA sequences in the sample encode the same CDR3. V drops 2 bases and J drops 2 bases, leaving 6 bases in between. Taken from cysteine to phenylalanine, the CDR3 has 13 residues. CDR3 DNA is the only sequence kept; it has 39 bases, read in frame from the first base. CDR1 and CDR2, looked up from the germline V gene (reference sequence), are MNHNY and SVGAGI. Using the deep immunoSEQ assay, multiplex PCR amplified TCR CDR3 regions from genomic DNA. Extracted genomic DNA from each cell subset was spread evenly across all wells of several immunoSEQ 96-well plates, with each plate serving as a replicate. For sorted subsets, 200 to 250 ng genomic DNA, equal to about 30,000 T cell genomes, was loaded into each replicate PCR. The purified libraries were quantified using a Qubit 3.0 fluorometer, sized with a Bioanalyzer 2100, and then quantified again using the KAPA Library Quantification kit. A separate single-read 150-cycle Illumina NextSeq 550 flow cell was used to sequence each immunoSEQ 96-well plate. The authors' analysis ran thus. The immunoSEQ output contained only junctional sequences without quality scores, so filtering could not match that applied to full-length reads. To assign V/J genes and CDR3, sequences were annotated using PyIR, a Python wrapper for IgBLAST v1.9, with IMGT germline references. Any read was removed if the V/J assignment was weak (E-value above 1e-6), the CDR3 was missing, or the read contained stop codons, out-of-frame junctions, or ambiguous translated residues. A V3J clonotype was defined by an identical inferred V gene, J gene, and CDR3 amino acid sequence. The percentage overlap between two repertoires was calculated by dividing the number of shared unique clonotypes by the size of the smaller repertoire. Richness of each repertoire was evaluated using RTK rarefaction, the Chao1 estimator, and Recon v2.1 estimates of unobserved clonotypes. OLGA was used to compute generation probabilities for all TCRbeta clonotypes that the gDNA method yielded from several donors. This immuneACCESS table, as held by TCRdb, lists in-frame sequences with V and J called but not all clones. Of the missing ones, under half trace to an unresolved V gene in checked studies; the others have no known cause. The DNA gave D and trimming, while V, J and clone size come from that table. Across this sample there are 2 million to 2.5 million clones, with 90% to 97% seen only once. Around 0.13% of the sample rests with the top ten.

These data originate in a study of shared clonotypes between healthy human individuals (dated by TCRdb to 2018 to 2021). Some background on the complete study: Three men and a couple of women, aged 18 to 49 years, made up the cohort. To estimate repertoire size and how much clonotype sharing occurs between individuals, the study deeply sequenced the blood TCR repertoires of a handful of healthy adults. For each donor, CD4 naive and CD4 memory were each run on three plates, CD8 naive on two plates, and CD8 memory on one plate. Between about 0.94 and 10 billion PBMCs per donor were obtained by leukapheresis. Libraries were prepared and TCR repertoires were sequenced by different laboratories using diverse techniques, in order to increase sequencing depth and limit assay-specific biases.

The donors were healthy, HIV-negative adults who had no recently reported acute infections or vaccinations. All donors were Caucasian adults living in Nashville, Tennessee, USA. CD4+ T cells were enriched by magnetic negative selection; naive cells were then positively selected on CD45RA, and the negative fraction formed the memory subset. After blood collection by leukapheresis, PBMCs were isolated using Ficoll-Histopaque density gradient centrifugation and then cryopreserved in the vapor phase of liquid nitrogen. Purity and quantity of every magnetically sorted T cell population were checked by analytical flow cytometry. From each sorted fraction, genomic DNA was isolated and quantified by UV absorbance on a Nanodrop 2000c. General findings and caveats noted by the study authors: Pairwise subsampling led to the expectation that sequencing depth would affect the degree of clonotype sharing among donors. Sampling was restricted to blood, and TCR repertoires in tissue are likely to differ from TCR repertoires in blood. Clonotypes shared by all four sorted-subset donors showed higher generation probabilities than non-shared clonotypes. Approximately 5% of naive CD4, around 3.5% of naive CD8, around 2.3% of memory CD4, and more than 0.35% of memory CD8 clonotypes were shared across several donors. Because the study included only a small number of donors, the genetic and exposure-history diversity represented was limited. Even with the large sequencing depth, rarefaction of the sorted-subset datasets indicated that sequencing was incomplete. Naive subsets generally had larger estimated clonotype richness than memory subsets.

Material: naive CD4+ T cells sorted from blood. The cell subset or site label here, explained by the study, means: CD45RA+ positively selected. The clonotype comes from a man aged 18-30 years in good health. The V and J segments used are TRBV6-6 and TRBJ2-5; TRBD2 is a weak D gene call, 6 bases matching. Here the CDR3 is given as CASSYGGQETQYF. The nucleotide sequence reads TGTGCCAGCAGTTACGGGGGGCAAGAGACCCAGTACTTC.